The rows below give T cell receptor beta chains drawn from one sample of a study of T-cell reconstitution after alpha-beta-depleted transplantation in children. One entry per CDR3 protein, called by TCRdb with MiXCR from the PCR reads. This sample has over 85,000 distinct CDR3 sequences; 4.5% to 7.5% occur once, and the top ten carry about 6.1%. The sequenced sample was PBMCs, mostly from graft donor cells, obtained 60 days after TCRalphabeta/CD19-depleted stem cell transplant. Receptors originate from a female patient aged 2-9 years who had a stem cell transplant for Fanconi anemia, so the T cells may come from the graft donor. The CDR3 runs from the conserved cysteine through the conserved F or W. The D gene is left open where the match is weak. Some rows have no size entry. The others give once, few or many, or a class for an expanded clone.

cdr3_aa cdr3_nt d_call v_call clone_size j_call
CATSDPGTSGSLDEQYF TGTGCCACCAGTGATCCCGGGACTAGCGGGAGCTTAGACGAGCAGTACTTC TRBD2 TRBV24-1 NA TRBJ2-7
CASSFNEPRRGQYF TGTGCCAGCAGTTTCAACGAACCCCGACGAGGGCAGTACTTC NA TRBV27 NA TRBJ2-7
CASSLGLADTQYF TGTGCCAGCAGCCTCGGACTGGCGGATACGCAGTATTTT NA TRBV7-2 NA TRBJ2-3
CASSFGTGSGSRHEQYF TGTGCCAGCAGTTTTGGAACAGGGAGCGGGAGCCGTCACGAGCAGTACTTC TRBD2 TRBV28 NA TRBJ2-7
CASSLGGLAAYNEQFF TGCGCCAGCAGCTTGGGGGGACTAGCGGCCTACAATGAGCAGTTCTTC TRBD2 TRBV5-1 many TRBJ2-1
CASSPRGLADLYNEQFF TGTGCCAGCAGTCCCCGAGGACTAGCGGACCTTTACAATGAGCAGTTCTTC TRBD2 TRBV27 NA TRBJ2-1
CASSYRTGYNEQFF TGTGCCAGCAGTTACAGGACAGGATACAATGAGCAGTTCTTC TRBD1 TRBV6-5 many TRBJ2-1
CAWETVRGTGELFF TGTGCCTGGGAGACAGTCAGGGGCACCGGGGAGCTGTTTTTT NA TRBV30 few TRBJ2-2
CASSLGGAKTQYF TGTGCCAGCAGTTTGGGGGGGGCGAAGACCCAGTACTTC NA TRBV12-3/TRBV12-4 medium-sized TRBJ2-5
CASSLVGVGAYNEQFF TGTGCCAGCAGCTTAGTAGGGGTCGGCGCTTACAATGAGCAGTTCTTC NA TRBV7-2 few TRBJ2-1
CASSLSLGGASTDTQYF TGTGCCAGCAGCTTATCTCTAGGGGGGGCCAGCACAGATACGCAGTATTTT NA TRBV7-2 NA TRBJ2-3
CASKQGFEETQYF TGCGCCAGCAAACAGGGGTTCGAGGAGACCCAGTACTTC TRBD1 TRBV5-1 many TRBJ2-5
CASTYLLAGSSYNEQFF TGTGCCAGCACCTATCTTTTAGCGGGAAGCTCCTACAATGAGCAGTTCTTC TRBD2 TRBV6-1 many TRBJ2-1
CASSQEGRSTDTQYF TGTGCCAGCAGCCAAGAGGGTAGGAGCACAGATACGCAGTATTTT NA TRBV4-2 NA TRBJ2-3
CASIPGTGYNQPQHF TGTGCCAGCATCCCCGGGACAGGTTACAATCAGCCCCAGCATTTT TRBD1 TRBV28 NA TRBJ1-5
CASSLDEVEAFF TGTGCCAGCAGCTTGGATGAGGTGGAAGCTTTCTTT NA TRBV5-6 NA TRBJ1-1
CASSLDLGLAGGGSYNEQFF TGTGCCAGCAGCTTAGATCTTGGACTAGCGGGGGGGGGCTCCTACAATGAGCAGTTCTTC TRBD2 TRBV11-2 many TRBJ2-1
CASSFSYNEQFF TGTGCCAGCAGTTTTTCCTACAATGAGCAGTTCTTC NA TRBV27 many TRBJ2-1